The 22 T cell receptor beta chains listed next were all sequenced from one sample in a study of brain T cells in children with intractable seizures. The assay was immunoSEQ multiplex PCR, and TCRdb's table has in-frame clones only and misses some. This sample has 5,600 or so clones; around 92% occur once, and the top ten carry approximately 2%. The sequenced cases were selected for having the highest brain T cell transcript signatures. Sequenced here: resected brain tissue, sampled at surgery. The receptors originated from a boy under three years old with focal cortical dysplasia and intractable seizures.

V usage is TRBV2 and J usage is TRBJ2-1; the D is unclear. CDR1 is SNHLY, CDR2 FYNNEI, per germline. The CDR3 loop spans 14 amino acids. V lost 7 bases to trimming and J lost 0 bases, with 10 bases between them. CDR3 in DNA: TGTGCCAGCAAGACGTTGAGCTCCTACAATGAGCAGTTCTTC. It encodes CASKTLSSYNEQFF.

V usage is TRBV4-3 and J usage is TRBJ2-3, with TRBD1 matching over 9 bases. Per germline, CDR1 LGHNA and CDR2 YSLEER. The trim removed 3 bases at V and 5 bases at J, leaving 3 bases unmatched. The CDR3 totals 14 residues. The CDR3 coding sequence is TGCGCCAGCAGCCAGGAGACAGGGGGAGATACGCAGTATTTT. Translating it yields CASSQETGGDTQYF.

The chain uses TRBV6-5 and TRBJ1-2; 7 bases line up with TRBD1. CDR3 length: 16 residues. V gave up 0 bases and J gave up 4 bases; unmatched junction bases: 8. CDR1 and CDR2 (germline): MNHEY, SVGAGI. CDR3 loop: CASSYSLGGAFYGYTF. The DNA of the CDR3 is TGTGCCAGCAGTTACTCGTTAGGGGGCGCTTTCTATGGCTACACCTTC.

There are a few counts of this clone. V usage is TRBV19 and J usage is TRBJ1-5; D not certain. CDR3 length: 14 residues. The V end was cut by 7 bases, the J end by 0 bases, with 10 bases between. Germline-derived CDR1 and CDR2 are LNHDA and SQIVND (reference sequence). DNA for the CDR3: TGTGCCAGTAAGGAAAGAAATAGCAATCAGCCCCAGCATTTT. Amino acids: CASKERNSNQPQHF.

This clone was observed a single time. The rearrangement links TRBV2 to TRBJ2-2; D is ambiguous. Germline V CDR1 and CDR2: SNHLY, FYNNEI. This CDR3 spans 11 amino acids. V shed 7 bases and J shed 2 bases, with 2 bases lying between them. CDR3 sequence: CASKNTGELFF. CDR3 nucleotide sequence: TGTGCCAGCAAAAACACCGGGGAGCTGTTTTTT. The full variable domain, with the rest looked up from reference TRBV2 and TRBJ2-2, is EPEVTQTPSHQVTQMGQEVILRCVPISNHLYFYWYRQILGQKVEFLVSFYNNEISEKSEIFDDQFSVERPDGSNFTLKIRSTKLEDSAMYFCASKNTGELFFGEGSRLTVL.

CDR3 sequence reads: CASSLRVWSGAGDTEAFF. CDR3 coding DNA: TGTGCCAGCAGCTTGAGGGTGTGGTCCGGGGCGGGGGACACTGAAGCTTTCTTT. The rearrangement links TRBV5-6 to TRBJ1-1; tentatively, D is TRBD1 (5 bases). Between the trimmed V and J ends, which lost 1 base and 3 bases, there was a span of 22 bases. Per the germline V gene, CDR1 is SGHDT and CDR2 is YYEEEE. This CDR3 has 18 residues.

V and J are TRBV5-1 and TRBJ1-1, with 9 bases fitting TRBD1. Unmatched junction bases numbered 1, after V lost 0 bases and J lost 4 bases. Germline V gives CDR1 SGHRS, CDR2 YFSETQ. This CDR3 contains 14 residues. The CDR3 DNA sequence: TGCGCCAGCAGCTTGGCACAGGGGGCCACTGAAGCTTTCTTT. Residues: CASSLAQGATEAFF.

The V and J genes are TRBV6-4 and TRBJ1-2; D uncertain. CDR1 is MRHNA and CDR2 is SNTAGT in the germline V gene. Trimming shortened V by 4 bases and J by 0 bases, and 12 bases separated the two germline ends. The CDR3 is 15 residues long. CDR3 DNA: TGTGCCAGCAGTGCTTCAGCCTTCCCTAACTATGGCTACACCTTC. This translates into CASSASAFPNYGYTF.

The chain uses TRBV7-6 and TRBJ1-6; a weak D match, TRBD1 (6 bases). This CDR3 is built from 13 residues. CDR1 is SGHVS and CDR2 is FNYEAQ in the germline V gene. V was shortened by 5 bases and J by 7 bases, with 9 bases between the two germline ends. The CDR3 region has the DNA TGTGCCAGCAGCCAGGACAGAAATTCACCCCTCCACTTT. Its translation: CASSQDRNSPLHF.

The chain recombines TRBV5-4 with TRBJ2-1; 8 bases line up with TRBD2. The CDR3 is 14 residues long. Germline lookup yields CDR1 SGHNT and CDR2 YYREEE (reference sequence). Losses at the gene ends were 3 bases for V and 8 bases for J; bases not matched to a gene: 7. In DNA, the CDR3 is TGTGCCAGCAGCTACCTAAGCGGGAGTGATGAGCAGTTCTTC. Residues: CASSYLSGSDEQFF.

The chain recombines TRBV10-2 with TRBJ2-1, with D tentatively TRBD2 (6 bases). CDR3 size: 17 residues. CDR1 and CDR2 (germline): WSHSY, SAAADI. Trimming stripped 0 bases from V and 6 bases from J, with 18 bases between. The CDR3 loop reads CASSESLRLGGVNEQFF. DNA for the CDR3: TGCGCCAGCAGTGAGTCGCTGCGACTCGGGGGAGTCAATGAGCAGTTCTTC.

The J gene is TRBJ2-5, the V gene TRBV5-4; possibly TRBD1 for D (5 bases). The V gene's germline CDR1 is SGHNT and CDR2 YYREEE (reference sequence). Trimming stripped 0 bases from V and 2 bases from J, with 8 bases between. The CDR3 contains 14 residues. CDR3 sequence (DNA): TGTGCCAGCAGCTTGGACCAGGGTCAAGAGACCCAGTACTTC. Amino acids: CASSLDQGQETQYF.

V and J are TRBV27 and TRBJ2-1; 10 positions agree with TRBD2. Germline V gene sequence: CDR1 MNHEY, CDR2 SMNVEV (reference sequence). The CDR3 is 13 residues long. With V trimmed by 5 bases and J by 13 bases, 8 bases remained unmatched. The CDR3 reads CASSLSGGPRQFF. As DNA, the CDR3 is TGTGCCAGCAGTCTTAGCGGGGGGCCCCGTCAGTTCTTC.

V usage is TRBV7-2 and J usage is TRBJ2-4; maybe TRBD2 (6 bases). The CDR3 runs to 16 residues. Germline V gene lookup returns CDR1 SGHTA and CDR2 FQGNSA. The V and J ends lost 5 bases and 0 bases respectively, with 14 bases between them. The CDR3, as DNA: TGTGCCAGCAGCAGACTCCCGGGACTAGCCAAAAACATTCAGTACTTC. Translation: CASSRLPGLAKNIQYF.

The CDR3 DNA sequence: TGTGCCAGCTCGAAAGGGGACTATGGCTACACCTTC. The encoded protein is CASSKGDYGYTF. The chain links TRBV6-5 to TRBJ1-2; tentative D call: TRBD1 (5 bases). Germline CDR1 and CDR2: MNHEY and SVGAGI. The CDR3 has 12 amino acids. Deletions cut 8 bases from V and 3 bases from J, with 10 bases between.

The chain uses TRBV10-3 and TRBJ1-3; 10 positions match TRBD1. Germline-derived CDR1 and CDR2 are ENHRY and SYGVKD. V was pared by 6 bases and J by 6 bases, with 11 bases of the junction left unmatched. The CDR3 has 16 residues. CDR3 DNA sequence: TGTGCCATCAGCGATGTAAGGGACAGGGGTGAAAACACCATATATTTT. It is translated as CAISDVRDRGENTIYF.

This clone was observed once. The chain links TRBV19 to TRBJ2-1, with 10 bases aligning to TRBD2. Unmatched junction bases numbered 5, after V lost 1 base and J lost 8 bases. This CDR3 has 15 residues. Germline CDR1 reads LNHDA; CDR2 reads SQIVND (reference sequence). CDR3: CASSIVLAGFYEQFF. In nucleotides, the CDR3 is TGTGCCAGTAGTATAGTACTAGCGGGATTTTATGAGCAGTTCTTC.

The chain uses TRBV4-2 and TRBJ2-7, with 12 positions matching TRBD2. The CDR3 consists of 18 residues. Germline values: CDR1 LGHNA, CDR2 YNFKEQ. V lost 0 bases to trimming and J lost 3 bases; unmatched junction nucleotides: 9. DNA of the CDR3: TGTGCCAGCAGCCAAGATTCTACTAGCGGGGGGTTGGGCTACGAGCAGTACTTC. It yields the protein CASSQDSTSGGLGYEQYF.

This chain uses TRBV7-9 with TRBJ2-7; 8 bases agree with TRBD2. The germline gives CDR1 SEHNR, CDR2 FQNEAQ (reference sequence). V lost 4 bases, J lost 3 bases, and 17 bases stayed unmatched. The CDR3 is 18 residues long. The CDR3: CASSSYLTTSGPNYEQYF. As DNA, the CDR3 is TGTGCCAGCAGCTCTTACCTCACTACTAGCGGACCAAACTACGAGCAGTACTTC.

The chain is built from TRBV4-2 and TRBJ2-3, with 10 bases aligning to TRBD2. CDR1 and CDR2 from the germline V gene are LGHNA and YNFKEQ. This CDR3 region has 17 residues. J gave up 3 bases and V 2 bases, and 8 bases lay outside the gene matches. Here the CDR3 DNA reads TGTGCCAGCAGCCAAAAAGGAGCGGGGGGGCTAACAGATACGCAGTATTTT. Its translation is CASSQKGAGGLTDTQYF.

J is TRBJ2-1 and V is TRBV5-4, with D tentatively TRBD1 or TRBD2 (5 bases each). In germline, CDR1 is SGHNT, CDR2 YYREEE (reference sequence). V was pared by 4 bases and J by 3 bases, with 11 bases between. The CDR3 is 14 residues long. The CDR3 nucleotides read TGTGCCAGCAGCCGGGACGCCGTCTACAATGAGCAGTTCTTC. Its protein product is CASSRDAVYNEQFF.

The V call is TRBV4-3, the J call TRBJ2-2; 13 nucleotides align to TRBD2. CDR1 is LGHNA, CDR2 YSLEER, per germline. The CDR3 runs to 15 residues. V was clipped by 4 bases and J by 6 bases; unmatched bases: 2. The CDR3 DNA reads TGCGCCAGCAGCCGAGGACTAGCGGGAGCCGGGGAGCTGTTTTTT. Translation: CASSRGLAGAGELFF.